This T cell receptor (beta chain) was captured in a study of blood T cell repertoires in COVID-19. Trimming removed 0 bases from V and 3 bases from J, with 12 bases in between. This CDR3 spans 15 amino acids. Germline V CDR1 and CDR2: SGHDN, FVKESK. TCRdb keeps only in-frame clones here, not all; method: immunoSEQ multiplex PCR. The sample has under 250,000 clones; about 85% are singletons. The TCR was taken from a man in his fifties or sixties who had recovered from COVID-19. The material sequenced was peripheral blood. The J gene is TRBJ2-7, the V gene TRBV14; D possibly corresponds to TRBD1 (5 bases). DNA for the CDR3: TGTGCCAGCAGCCAAGATTGGGCCAGGGACTACGAGCAGTACTTC. Its protein product is CASSQDWARDYEQYF.